The rows below give T cell receptor beta chains drawn from one sample of a study of blood T cell repertoires in COVID-19. The table came from immunoSEQ multiplex PCR; TCRdb's copy has only in-frame clones and leaves some out. This sample has about 160,000 clones; around four fifths occur once, and the top ten carry about a tenth. Specimen: peripheral blood. The receptor set was obtained from a woman older than 75 with active or convalescent COVID-19. Each CDR3 is given with its conserved first and last residue. D genes are given only for firm matches. Clone sizes are given selectively: once, few, many, or a class where the clone is expanded.

D: TRBD1
V: TRBV4-2
size: NA
J: TRBJ1-2
DNA: TGTGCCAGCAGCCCGGACACAGGGGGCTTTGGCTACACCTTC
CDR3: CASSPDTGGFGYTF

D: NA
V: TRBV2
size: NA
J: TRBJ1-2
DNA: TGTGCCAGCAGTCCCATTAACTATGGCTACACCTTC
CDR3: CASSPINYGYTF

D: TRBD1
V: TRBV7-9
size: NA
J: TRBJ2-7
DNA: TGTGCCAGCAGCTTCGGACAGGGTAGTTACGAGCAGTACTTC
CDR3: CASSFGQGSYEQYF

D: NA
V: TRBV16
size: NA
J: TRBJ1-1
DNA: TGTGCCAGCAGCCAAGATCAGGGGTTAAGCACTGAAGCTTTCTTT
CDR3: CASSQDQGLSTEAFF

D: NA
V: TRBV24-1
size: NA
J: TRBJ1-1
DNA: TGTGCCCCCCAGGGAAGGCGGGAGGAAGGAGCTTTCTTT
CDR3: CAPQGRREEGAFF

D: TRBD1
V: TRBV19
size: NA
J: TRBJ1-4
DNA: TGTGCCAGTAGGGGAGGCGGGACAGGGGATGAAAAACTGTTTTTT
CDR3: CASRGGGTGDEKLFF

D: TRBD2
V: TRBV5-6
size: once
J: TRBJ2-7
DNA: TGTGCCAGCAGCGGGTGGACTAGCGGGTACGACGAGCAGTACTTC
CDR3: CASSGWTSGYDEQYF

D: TRBD1
V: TRBV3-1/TRBV3-2
size: NA
J: TRBJ2-6
DNA: TGTGCCAGCAGCCCCCGGGACAGGGGTCCCTTGGGAGCCGGGGCCAACGTCCTGACTTTC
CDR3: CASSPRDRGPLGAGANVLTF

D: TRBD2
V: TRBV5-1
size: NA
J: TRBJ2-7
DNA: TGCGCCAGCAGCTTGGCGGGAGGGGTGGGCTACGAGCAGTACTTC
CDR3: CASSLAGGVGYEQYF

D: NA
V: TRBV5-8
size: NA
J: TRBJ2-7
DNA: TGTGCCAGCAGCTCCCGAGCGGGCTCCTACGAGCAGTACTTC
CDR3: CASSSRAGSYEQYF

D: NA
V: TRBV28
size: NA
J: TRBJ2-1
DNA: TGTGCCAGCAGCCCTAGAAATGAGCAGTTCTTC
CDR3: CASSPRNEQFF

D: NA
V: TRBV7-2
size: NA
J: TRBJ1-1
DNA: TGTGCCAGCAGCTTAGAACGGTTGAACACTGAAGCTTTCTTT
CDR3: CASSLERLNTEAFF